A selection of T cell receptor beta chains follows, all from one sample in a study of T cells in narcolepsy. Data came from immunoSEQ multiplex PCR; TCRdb stores just in-frame clones and leaves some out. The table includes some 35,000 clones, approximately 85% detected once. Sequencing input: CD45RA- memory CD4+ T cells from PBMCs. These receptors originate from a human donor with narcolepsy. Both conserved end residues are part of each CDR3. D genes are given only for firm matches. Clone sizes are given selectively: once, few, many, or a class where the clone is expanded.

TRBJ1-1 - - TRBV9 CASSPQGNTEAFF TGTGCCAGCAGCCCCCAGGGGAACACTGAAGCTTTCTTT
TRBJ1-1 TRBD1 - TRBV7-9 CASSVDRGVTEAFF TGTGCCAGCAGCGTAGACAGGGGTGTCACTGAAGCTTTCTTT
TRBJ1-2 - - TRBV5-4 CASSLDGLPSYGYTF TGTGCCAGCAGCTTGGACGGGCTTCCCTCCTATGGCTACACCTTC
TRBJ1-2 - - TRBV5-1 CASSLAATTPYGYTF TGCGCCAGCAGCTTAGCGGCGACAACTCCTTATGGCTACACCTTC
TRBJ1-2 TRBD1 - TRBV19 CASSEGGRPYGYTF TGTGCCAGTAGTGAAGGGGGCCGCCCATATGGCTACACCTTC
TRBJ1-5 - - TRBV7-6 CASSLGVREDQPQHF TGTGCCAGCAGCTTAGGGGTCAGGGAAGATCAGCCCCAGCATTTT
TRBJ2-3 TRBD1 few TRBV5-1 CASSFGQGLSTDTQYF TGCGCCAGCAGCTTTGGACAGGGTCTTAGCACAGATACGCAGTATTTT
TRBJ1-1 - - TRBV2 CASSVIYGTEAFF TGTGCCAGCAGTGTAATTTATGGCACTGAAGCTTTCTTT
TRBJ2-3 - - TRBV9 CASSGPSGGTDTQYF TGTGCCAGCAGCGGTCCAAGCGGAGGCACAGATACGCAGTATTTT
TRBJ1-5 - - TRBV19 CASSISVNSNQPQHF TGCGCCAGTAGTATCTCGGTTAATAGCAATCAGCCCCAGCATTTT
TRBJ1-4 - - TRBV27 CASSLRLGGVATNEKLFF TGTGCCAGCAGTTTAAGGCTGGGGGGCGTTGCAACTAATGAAAAACTGTTTTTT
TRBJ2-4 TRBD2 - TRBV29-1 CSGEVGGGADIQYF TGCAGCGGCGAAGTGGGGGGGGGAGCGGACATTCAGTACTTC
TRBJ2-7 - - TRBV7-2 CASSSRGGYEQYF TGTGCCAGCAGCTCTAGGGGGGGATACGAGCAGTACTTC
TRBJ1-1 - - TRBV5-6 CASSLGGRGTEAFF TGTGCCAGCAGCTTGGGGGGCAGGGGCACTGAAGCTTTCTTT
TRBJ2-7 - - TRBV6-5 CASGRSYEQYF TGTGCCTCAGGGCGGTCGTACGAGCAGTACTTC
TRBJ1-3 TRBD1 - TRBV18 CASSPDRAGNTIYF TGTGCCAGCTCACCGGACAGGGCTGGAAACACCATATATTTT
TRBJ1-5 TRBD1 - TRBV11-2 CASSSTGGTGASNQPQHF TGTGCCAGCAGCTCCACGGGTGGGACAGGGGCTAGCAATCAGCCCCAGCATTTT
TRBJ1-1 - - TRBV7-2 CASSFLGRPTEAFF TGTGCCAGCAGCTTCTTGGGGCGCCCCACTGAAGCTTTCTTT
TRBJ2-1 - - TRBV7-2 CASSLGGAVYNEQFF TGTGCCAGCAGCTTAGGCGGAGCCGTATACAATGAGCAGTTCTTC
TRBJ2-2 - - TRBV6-5 CASTNTGELFF TGTGCCAGCACCAACACCGGGGAGCTGTTTTTT
TRBJ2-7 - - TRBV27 CASGRGDSYEQYF TGTGCCAGCGGAAGGGGGGACTCCTACGAGCAGTACTTC
TRBJ2-7 - - TRBV2 CASSARTGSSYEQYF TGTGCCAGCAGTGCCAGGACGGGGAGCTCCTACGAGCAGTACTTC
TRBJ1-6 - few TRBV1 CTSSQTPGTIYNSPLHF TGCACCAGCAGCCAAACTCCCGGGACTATCTATAATTCACCCCTCCACTTT
TRBJ2-7 - - TRBV10-3 CAISEFSEGYEQYF TGTGCCATCAGTGAGTTCTCGGAGGGCTACGAGCAGTACTTC
TRBJ1-1 - - TRBV10-3 CAISVGVATEAFF TGTGCCATCAGTGTGGGGGTCGCCACTGAAGCTTTCTTT
TRBJ2-3 TRBD2 - TRBV2 CASSEPLFSGGVTDTQYF TGTGCCAGCAGTGAACCCCTGTTTAGCGGGGGGGTCACAGATACGCAGTATTTT
TRBJ1-1 - few TRBV7-9 CASSSGAFKEAFF TGTGCCAGCAGCTCCGGGGCATTCAAAGAAGCTTTCTTT
TRBJ2-5 TRBD1 - TRBV6-1 CASRPGMDRGETQYF TGTGCCAGCAGGCCCGGGATGGACAGGGGAGAGACCCAGTACTTC
TRBJ2-3 - - TRBV7-2 CASSERLSTDTQYF TGTGCCAGCAGCGAGCGCCTTAGCACAGATACGCAGTATTTT
TRBJ1-3 - - TRBV5-6 CASSLPGAGNTIYF TGTGCCAGCAGCTTGCCAGGGGCTGGAAACACCATATATTTT
TRBJ2-7 TRBD1 - TRBV6-1 CASSKDRESYEQYF TGTGCCAGCTCGAAGGACAGGGAATCCTACGAGCAGTACTTC
TRBJ2-1 - - TRBV2 CASRVMREQFF TGTGCCAGCAGGGTTATGCGTGAGCAGTTCTTC
TRBJ1-3 - - TRBV5-6 CASSLPASGNTIYF TGTGCCAGCAGCTTGCCGGCCTCTGGAAACACCATATATTTT
TRBJ1-5 - - TRBV29-1 CSVRDRDNQPQHF TGCAGCGTTCGAGACAGAGACAATCAGCCCCAGCATTTT
TRBJ2-1 TRBD2 - TRBV5-1 CASSTSGRAGDEQFF TGCGCCAGCAGCACCAGCGGGAGGGCCGGAGATGAGCAGTTCTTC
TRBJ2-5 - - TRBV7-2 CASSPYSLLTETQYF TGTGCCAGCAGCCCATACTCTCTTCTAACGGAGACCCAGTACTTC
TRBJ1-5 - few TRBV5-4 CASSWPGDSNQPQHF TGTGCCAGCAGCTGGCCCGGGGATAGCAATCAGCCCCAGCATTTT
TRBJ2-7 - - TRBV19 CASSIGLARNEQYF TGTGCCAGTAGTATAGGATTAGCGCGCAACGAGCAGTACTTC
TRBJ1-5 - - TRBV7-2 CASSPMGGSNQPQHF TGTGCCAGCAGCCCTATGGGTGGGAGCAATCAGCCCCAGCATTTT
TRBJ1-2 TRBD1 - TRBV5-6 CASSYRDRPYGYTF TGTGCCAGCAGCTACCGGGACAGACCCTATGGCTACACCTTC
TRBJ1-1 TRBD1 - TRBV6-6 CASSRTGAKYTEAFF TGTGCCAGCAGTAGGACAGGGGCTAAGTACACTGAAGCTTTCTTT